This TCR beta chain was identified during a study of CD8+CD57+ T cells in acquired aplastic anemia. On the study more broadly: Sorted CD4+ and CD8+ cell DNA averaged about 3.5 ug.

CDR3 size: 13 residues. Germline loops: CDR1 LNHDA, CDR2 SQIVND (reference sequence). V was trimmed by 5 bases and J by 8 bases, leaving 10 bases between them. Study-wide results and caveats: The same twenty-nine CD8+ CDR3 sequences occurred in patients and in controls.

Profiling of TCR beta VDJ combinations and CDR3 sequences used genomic DNA as template. From the reads, TCRdb called clonotypes with MiXCR, one entry per CDR3 protein. Among about 180,000 distinct CDR3 sequences, roughly three fifths were seen once, and the ten largest hold roughly 42%. An expansion of CD8+CD57+ cells by flow cytometry had been shown in patients chosen for sequencing. Ten or more counts support this clonotype. Antigen specificity is unknown. The specimen sequenced was sorted CD4+, CD8+, or CD8+CD57+ T cells (not recorded which) from PBMCs. This TCR derives from a human donor with aplastic anemia. This chain joins TRBV19 and TRBJ1-6; D uncertain. CDR3 residues: CASSPFVDSPLHF. In DNA, the CDR3 is TGTGCCAGTAGTCCCTTCGTCGATTCACCCCTCCACTTT.